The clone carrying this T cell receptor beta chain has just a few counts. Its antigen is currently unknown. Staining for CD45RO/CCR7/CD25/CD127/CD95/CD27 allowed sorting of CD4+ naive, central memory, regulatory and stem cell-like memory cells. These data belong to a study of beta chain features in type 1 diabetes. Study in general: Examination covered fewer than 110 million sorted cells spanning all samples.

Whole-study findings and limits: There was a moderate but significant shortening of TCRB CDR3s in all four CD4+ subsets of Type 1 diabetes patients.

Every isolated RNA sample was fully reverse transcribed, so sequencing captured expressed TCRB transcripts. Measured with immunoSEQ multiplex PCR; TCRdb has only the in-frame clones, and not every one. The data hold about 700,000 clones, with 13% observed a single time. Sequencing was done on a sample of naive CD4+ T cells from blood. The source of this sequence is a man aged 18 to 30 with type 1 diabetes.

Here the CDR3 reads CASGAGGFAKNIQYF. CDR3 in DNA: TGTGCCAGCGGTGCCGGGGGGTTTGCCAAAAACATTCAGTACTTC. The rearrangement uses TRBV7-2 and TRBJ2-4; 7 bases fit TRBD2. J lost 1 base, V lost 8 bases, and 8 bases had no gene match. The CDR3 sequence is 15 residues long. Germline CDR1 and CDR2: SGHTA and FQGNSA.